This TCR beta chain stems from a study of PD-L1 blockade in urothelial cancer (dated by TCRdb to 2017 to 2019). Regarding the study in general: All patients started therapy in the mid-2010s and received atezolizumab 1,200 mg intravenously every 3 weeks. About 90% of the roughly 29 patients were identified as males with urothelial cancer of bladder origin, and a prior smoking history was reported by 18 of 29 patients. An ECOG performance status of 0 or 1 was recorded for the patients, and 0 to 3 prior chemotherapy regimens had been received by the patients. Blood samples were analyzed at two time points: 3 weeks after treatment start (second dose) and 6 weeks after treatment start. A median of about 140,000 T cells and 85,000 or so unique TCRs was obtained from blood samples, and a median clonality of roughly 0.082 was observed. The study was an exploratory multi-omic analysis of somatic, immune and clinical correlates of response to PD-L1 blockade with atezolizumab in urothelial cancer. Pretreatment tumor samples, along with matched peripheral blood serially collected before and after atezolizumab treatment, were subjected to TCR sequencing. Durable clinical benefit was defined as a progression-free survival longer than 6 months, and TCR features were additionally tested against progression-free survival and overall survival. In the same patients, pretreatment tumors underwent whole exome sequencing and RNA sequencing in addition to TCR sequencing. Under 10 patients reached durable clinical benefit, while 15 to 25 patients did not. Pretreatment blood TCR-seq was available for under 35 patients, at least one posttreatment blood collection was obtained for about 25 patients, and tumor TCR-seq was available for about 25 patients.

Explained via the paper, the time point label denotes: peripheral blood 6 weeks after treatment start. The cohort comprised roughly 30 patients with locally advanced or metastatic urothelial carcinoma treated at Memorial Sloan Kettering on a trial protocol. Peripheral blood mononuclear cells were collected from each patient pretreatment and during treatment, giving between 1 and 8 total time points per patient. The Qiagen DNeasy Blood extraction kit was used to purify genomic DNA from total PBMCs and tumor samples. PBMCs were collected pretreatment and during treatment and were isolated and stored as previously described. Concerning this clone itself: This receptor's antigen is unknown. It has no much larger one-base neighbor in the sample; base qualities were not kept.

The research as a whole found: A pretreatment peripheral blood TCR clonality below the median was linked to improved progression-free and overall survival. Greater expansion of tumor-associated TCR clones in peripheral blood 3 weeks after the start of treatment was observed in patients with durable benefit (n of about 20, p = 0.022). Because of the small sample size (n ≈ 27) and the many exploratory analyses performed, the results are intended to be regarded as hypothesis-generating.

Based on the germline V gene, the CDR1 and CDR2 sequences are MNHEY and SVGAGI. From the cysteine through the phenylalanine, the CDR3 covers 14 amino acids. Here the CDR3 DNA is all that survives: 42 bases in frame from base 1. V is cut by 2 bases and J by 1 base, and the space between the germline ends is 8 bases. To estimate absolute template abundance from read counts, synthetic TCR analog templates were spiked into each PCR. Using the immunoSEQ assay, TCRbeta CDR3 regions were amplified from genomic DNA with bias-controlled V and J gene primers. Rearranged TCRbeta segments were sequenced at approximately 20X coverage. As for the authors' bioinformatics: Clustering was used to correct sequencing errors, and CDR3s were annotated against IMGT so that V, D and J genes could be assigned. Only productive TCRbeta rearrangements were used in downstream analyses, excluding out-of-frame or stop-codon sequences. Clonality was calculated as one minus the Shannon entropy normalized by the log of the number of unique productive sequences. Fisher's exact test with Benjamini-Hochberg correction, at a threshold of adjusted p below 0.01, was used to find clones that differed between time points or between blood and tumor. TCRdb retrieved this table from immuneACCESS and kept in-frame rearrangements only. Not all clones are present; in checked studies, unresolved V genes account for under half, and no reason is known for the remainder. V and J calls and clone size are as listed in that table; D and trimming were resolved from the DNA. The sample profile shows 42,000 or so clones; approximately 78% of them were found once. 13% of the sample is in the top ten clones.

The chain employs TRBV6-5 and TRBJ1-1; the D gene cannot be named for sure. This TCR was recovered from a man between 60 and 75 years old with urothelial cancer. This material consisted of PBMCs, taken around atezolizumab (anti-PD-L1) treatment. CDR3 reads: CASSYGAGNTEAFF. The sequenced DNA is TGTGCCAGCAGTTACGGCGCAGGGAACACTGAAGCTTTCTTT.